This entry lists 12 T cell receptor beta chains sequenced from one sample in a study of T cells in Graves' hyperthyroidism and ophthalmopathy (dated by TCRdb to the late 2010s). To prepare the library, multiplex PCR was applied. Reads for this sample came from an Illumina HiSeq 2000. The TCR beta CDR3 regions were amplified from the RNA transcripts. The TCR CDR3 was subjected to a first round of RT-PCR using the HTBI primer set and the Qiagen OneStep RT-PCR kit. The public sequencing data were trimmed at Q25 with fastp and processed into clonotypes with MiXCR by TCRdb, which kept only in-frame beta chains. Entries are consolidated by CDR3 protein sequence, retaining the most common genes and DNA. In this sample the table shows about 180,000 distinct CDR3 sequences, around 15% of which occur a single time. The leading ten clones occupy roughly 28% of the sample. Sequenced: blood. Every receptor here comes from a woman between 50 and 59 years old with Graves' hyperthyroidism.

This clonotype occurred many times. The chain carries TRBV7-9 and TRBJ2-5, with TRBD1 as a possible D gene (6 bases). V lost 3 bases and J 5 bases, leaving 13 bases between the germline ends. Germline V gene data show CDR1 as SEHNR and CDR2 as FQNEAQ (reference sequence). This CDR3 has 14 amino acids. The CDR3 DNA is TGTGCCAGCAGCTTTTCCGGGACAAGGGAGACCCAGTACTTC. Translating it yields CASSFSGTRETQYF.

This clonotype was recorded at least ten times. The chain employs TRBV19 and TRBJ1-5; 8 bases map to TRBD1. CDR3 size: 21 residues. The V gene end was trimmed by 5 bases and the J gene end by 6 bases; junction bases not matched to a gene: 27. The germline V gene encodes CDR1 LNHDA and CDR2 SQIVND (reference sequence). DNA for the CDR3: TGTGCCAGTAGTCCATCCGTCATCCTACACCAAAACAGGGGGTTTTCTCAGCCCCAGCATTTT. Encoded protein: CASSPSVILHQNRGFSQPQHF.

This clonotype has ten or more counts. The V and J genes are TRBV10-3 and TRBJ2-7; TRBD2 matches 7 bases. Germline CDR1 ENHRY, CDR2 SYGVKD. This CDR3 region has 13 residues. V was clipped by 6 bases and J by 2 bases; unmatched bases: 4. The CDR3 DNA reads TGTGCCATCAGGGGGGGAGGGGCCTACGAGCAGTACTTC. Protein: CAIRGGGAYEQYF.

This clonotype has at least ten counts. The genes are TRBV12-3 or TRBV12-4 and TRBJ1-1; possible D gene TRBD1, 6 bases. Trimming stripped 5 bases from V and 10 bases from J, with 14 bases between. The CDR3 runs to 12 residues. This CDR3 is CASSTTGKGAFF. The CDR3 DNA reads as TGTGCCAGCAGTACTACAGGGAAGGGAGCTTTCTTT.

CDR3 nucleotide sequence: TGTGCCAGCACCCAGGAGGTCTATCTCTACAATGAGCAGTTCTTC. Its protein product is CASTQEVYLYNEQFF. The gene calls are TRBV7-9 and TRBJ2-1; a possible D gene is TRBD2 (5 bases). The V gene lost 7 bases and the J gene lost 3 bases, with 16 bases spanning the gap. The CDR3 length is 15 residues. Per the germline V gene, CDR1 is SEHNR and CDR2 is FQNEAQ (reference sequence).

This clonotype was counted at least ten times. The V call is TRBV19, the J call TRBJ2-2; TRBD2 might be the D (5 bases). In germline, CDR1 is LNHDA, CDR2 SQIVND (reference sequence). V shed 4 bases and J shed 9 bases, with 9 bases lying between them. The CDR3 runs to 12 residues. The CDR3 sequence is CASSTGSRELFF. Written as DNA, the CDR3 is TGTGCCAGTAGTACGGGGAGCCGGGAGCTGTTTTTT.

This clonotype was found many times. The gene calls are TRBV2 and TRBJ1-4, with 7 nucleotides matching TRBD1. V dropped 5 bases and J dropped 3; count of bases not matched to a gene: 3. This CDR3 has 14 amino acids. Germline CDR1 is SNHLY and CDR2 is FYNNEI. CDR3 loop: CASSLGQANEKLFF. CDR3 nucleotides: TGTGCCAGCAGTCTTGGACAGGCTAATGAAAAACTGTTTTTT.

Written as DNA, the CDR3 is TGTGCCAGCAGTTTGCCCGGGGCTGTACGGGGTACGCAGTATTTT. Its protein product is CASSLPGAVRGTQYF. V gene TRBV12-3 or TRBV12-4 combines with J gene TRBJ2-3, with D possibly being TRBD1 or TRBD2 (5 bases each). The CDR3 totals 15 residues. V was pared by 3 bases and J by 8 bases, with 18 bases between.

CDR3 sequence: CSVVSGRNTIYF. The CDR3 DNA sequence: TGCAGCGTTGTATCGGGGAGAAACACCATATATTTT. The chain carries TRBV29-1 and TRBJ1-3; D is unclear. Germline CDR1 SQVTM, CDR2 ANQGSEA. The CDR3 covers 12 residues. The V gene lost 4 bases and the J gene lost 5 bases, with 9 bases spanning the gap. The entire variable domain, with the rest obtained from reference TRBV29-1 and TRBJ1-3, is as follows: SAVISQKPSRDICQRGTSLTIQCQVDSQVTMMFWYRQQPGQSLTLIATANQGSEATYESGFVIDKFPISRPNLTFSTLTVSNMSPEDSSIYLCSVVSGRNTIYFGEGSWLTVV.

The sample holds many counts of this clonotype. The chain is built from TRBV18 and TRBJ1-1; unclear D gene. Trimming removed 3 bases from V and 6 bases from J, with 11 bases in between. The CDR3 is 13 amino acids. The germline V gene encodes CDR1 KGHSH and CDR2 LQKENI. This CDR3 is CASSPALQAEAFF. DNA for the CDR3: TGTGCCAGCTCACCCGCCCTGCAGGCTGAAGCTTTCTTT.

This clonotype was picked up many times. The chain is built from TRBV7-3 and TRBJ1-1; D possibly corresponds to TRBD1 (6 bases). Trimming removed 0 bases at V and 0 bases at J, with 11 bases between. The CDR3 is 16 residues long. The germline gives CDR1 SGHTA, CDR2 FQGTGA. This chain's CDR3 is CASSLTSGGMNTEAFF. The CDR3 DNA sequence: TGTGCCAGCAGCTTAACGTCCGGGGGCATGAACACTGAAGCTTTCTTT.

This clonotype was counted ten times or more. The V and J genes are TRBV12-3 or TRBV12-4 and TRBJ1-6, with D maybe TRBD1 (5 bases). The CDR3 has 16 amino acids. Trimming pared 6 bases from V and 2 bases from J, leaving 14 bases between. The CDR3 is CASSTTVFTYNSPLHF. The CDR3 bases are TGTGCCAGCAGCACGACAGTCTTCACCTATAATTCACCCCTCCACTTT.